The T cell receptor beta chain under discussion was sequenced for a study of blood T cell repertoires in COVID-19. Original data processing: It was from reference gene primer amplification that nucleated cell counts were estimated. Sequenced by immunoSEQ multiplex PCR; TCRdb stores in-frame clones only, minus some. V, J and clone size were drawn from that table, and D and trimming were deduced from the DNA. The repertoire consists of over 120,000 clones, with 81% occurring once and the leading ten covering more than 6.5%. The clonotype originates from a human donor in a cohort sampled during active COVID-19. The specimen sequenced was peripheral blood.

CDR3 in amino acids: CASSPQTRGPEGEKLFF. In DNA, the CDR3 is TGTGCCAGCAGCCCCCAGACCCGGGGCCCGGAGGGCGAAAAACTGTTTTTT. The chain combines TRBV7-9 with TRBJ1-4; D perhaps matches TRBD1 (5 bases). This CDR3 region has 17 residues. Looked up from germline, CDR1 is SEHNR and CDR2 is FQNEAQ (reference sequence). The V gene lost 5 bases and the J gene lost 8 bases, with 24 bases spanning the gap. The full variable domain, rest sourced from reference TRBV7-9 and TRBJ1-4, is DTGVSQNPRHKITKRGQNVTFRCDPISEHNRLYWYRQTLGQGPEFLTYFQNEAQLEKSRLLSDRFSAERPKGSFSTLEIQRTEQGDSAMYLCASSPQTRGPEGEKLFFGSGTQLSVL.